The 26 T cell receptor beta chains presented below share a single source sample, sequenced in a study of T cell responses to AZD1222 COVID-19 vaccine. Sequenced by immunoSEQ multiplex PCR; TCRdb stores in-frame clones only, minus some. The table lists approximately 190,000 clones, around nine tenths of them singletons. The sequenced sample was peripheral blood, obtained 28 days after the second dose of the MenACWY control vaccine. Source of these receptors: an adult who received the MenACWY meningococcal vaccine as a control.

The V call is TRBV6-2 or TRBV6-3, the J call TRBJ2-5; possibly TRBD1 or TRBD2 for D (5 bases each). V was pared by 5 bases and J by 5 bases, with 21 bases between. Per germline, CDR1 MNHEY and CDR2 SVGEGT. This CDR3 contains 16 residues. This CDR3 is CASSTSPPGPGETQYF. The CDR3 DNA follows: TGTGCCAGCAGTACGTCTCCCCCAGGGCCGGGGGAGACCCAGTACTTC.

The chain recombines TRBV24-1 with TRBJ2-7; a weak D match, TRBD2 (5 bases). The CDR3 contains 13 residues. Germline assignment: CDR1 KGHDR and CDR2 SFDVKD. V was trimmed by 7 bases and J by 5 bases, leaving 14 bases between them. The CDR3 DNA follows: TGTGCCACCAGCCGGGGTACGTTCGACGAGCAGTACTTC. It specifies CATSRGTFDEQYF.

V gene TRBV29-1 combines with J gene TRBJ2-5; D may match TRBD1 or TRBD2 (6 bases each). The V end was cut by 5 bases, the J end by 4 bases, with 11 bases between. Germline-derived CDR1 and CDR2 are SQVTM and ANQGSEA. There are 12 residues in the CDR3. The DNA for the CDR3 is TGCAGCGTTATAAAGGGGGGAGAGACCCAGTACTTC. Its protein product is CSVIKGGETQYF.

V usage is TRBV19 and J usage is TRBJ2-7; the match to TRBD2 covers 10 bases. Trimming took 7 bases from V and 2 from J; bases not matched to a gene: 2. This CDR3 is built from 13 residues. Per the germline V gene, CDR1 is LNHDA and CDR2 is SQIVND (reference sequence). The CDR3 reads CASKAGGTYEQYF. CDR3 sequence (DNA): TGTGCCAGTAAAGCGGGAGGGACCTACGAGCAGTACTTC.

The chain recombines TRBV6-2 or TRBV6-3 with TRBJ2-7, with a tentative D call TRBD2 (5 bases). The CDR3 spans 15 residues. The V gene lost 2 bases and the J gene lost 2 bases, with 13 bases spanning the gap. Germline V gene sequence: CDR1 MNHEY, CDR2 SVGEGT. This chain's CDR3 is CASSYHTGKAYEQYF. The DNA for the CDR3 is TGTGCCAGCAGTTACCATACCGGGAAAGCCTACGAGCAGTACTTC.

This clone has only a few counts. The rearrangement links TRBV5-6 to TRBJ2-7, with TRBD2 matching 8 bases. The V gene end was trimmed by 4 bases and the J gene end by 6 bases; junction bases not matched to a gene: 15. Germline CDR1 SGHDT, CDR2 YYEEEE. The CDR3 runs to 16 residues. CDR3 sequence (DNA): TGTGCCAGCAGCAATCAGCGGGAGTCCCGCCGGAGCGAGCAGTACTTC. It translates to CASSNQRESRRSEQYF.

The J gene is TRBJ2-3, the V gene TRBV5-1; 7 bases map to TRBD2. The CDR3 consists of 14 residues. CDR1 and CDR2 from the germline V gene are SGHRS and YFSETQ. Trimming at V came to 4 bases and at J to 4 bases, leaving 6 bases not matched to a gene. For the CDR3, the DNA is TGCGCCAGCAGCACACCTGGGGGGGCAGATACGCAGTATTTT. This gives the protein CASSTPGGADTQYF.

CDR3 residues: CASSRQGTLGLGELFF. The CDR3 bases are TGTGCCAGCTCTCGACAGGGAACCTTAGGTCTCGGGGAGCTGTTTTTT. V is TRBV18 and J is TRBJ2-2, with 7 nucleotides matching TRBD1. V shed 6 bases, J shed 7 bases, and the junction held 14 bases outside the gene matches. The CDR3 covers 16 residues. The germline V gene has CDR1 KGHSH and CDR2 LQKENI.

The CDR3 DNA sequence: TGTGCCAGCAGCCCCCCTCCCGGGGGAAACACCATATATTTT. Protein sequence: CASSPPPGGNTIYF. This sequence joins TRBV3-1 (or the pseudogene TRBV3-2) and TRBJ1-3; no firm D call. V was shortened by 4 bases and J by 4 bases, with 11 bases between the two germline ends. The CDR3 is 14 amino acids. Germline CDR1 is LGHDT and CDR2 is YNNKEL (reference sequence).

CDR3 DNA: TGTGCCAGCAGTTACGCCAGAATCGGACAAGAGACCCAGTACTTC. Its protein product is CASSYARIGQETQYF. V and J are TRBV6-2 or TRBV6-3 and TRBJ2-5; D gene uncertain. The CDR3 covers 15 residues. From germline, CDR1 is MNHEY and CDR2 SVGEGT. V was cut by 2 bases and J by 2 bases, with 12 bases left in between.

The chain recombines TRBV28 with TRBJ2-1; 13 bases are shared with TRBD2. The CDR3 totals 16 residues. With 5 bases clipped from V and 9 bases from J, the junction kept 10 bases outside the gene matches. The germline CDR1 and CDR2 sequences are MDHEN and SYDVKM. The CDR3 protein is CASSAGLAGVRREQFF. In DNA, the CDR3 is TGTGCCAGCAGTGCCGGACTAGCGGGAGTTCGACGTGAGCAGTTCTTC.

The CDR3 sequence is CASSLWGDFNSPLHF. As DNA, the CDR3 is TGTGCCAGCAGTTTATGGGGGGATTTTAATTCACCCCTCCACTTT. The V and J genes are TRBV28 and TRBJ1-6; D is possibly TRBD1 (5 bases). Germline CDR1 and CDR2: MDHEN and SYDVKM. V was cut by 0 bases and J by 6 bases, with 9 bases left in between. CDR3 length: 15 residues.

V and J are TRBV7-6 and TRBJ2-5; 7 nucleotides match TRBD2. The CDR3 totals 17 residues. Germline CDR1 is SGHVS and CDR2 is FNYEAQ. V was pared by 5 bases and J by 1 base, with 13 bases of the junction left unmatched. The CDR3 nucleotides are TGTGCCAGCAGCGCCAGGCCAACTAGCGAGATCCAAGAGACCCAGTACTTC. Translating it yields CASSARPTSEIQETQYF.

V and J are TRBV15 and TRBJ2-2, with no clear D. This CDR3 has 17 residues. Germline V gives CDR1 LNHNV, CDR2 YYDKDF (reference sequence). V lost 0 bases to trimming and J lost 3 bases, with 14 bases between them. The CDR3 loop reads CATSRDLAAQDTGELFF. Written as DNA, the CDR3 is TGTGCCACCAGCAGAGATTTGGCGGCTCAAGACACCGGGGAGCTGTTTTTT.

In DNA, the CDR3 is TGTGCCAGCAGTTATAAGGGGAATCAGCCCCAGCATTTT. Protein product: CASSYKGNQPQHF. The chain links TRBV6-6 to TRBJ1-5, with D possibly matching TRBD1 (5 bases). Deletions cut 3 bases from V and 4 bases from J, with 7 bases between. This CDR3 is 13 amino acids long. CDR1 and CDR2 (germline): MNHNY, SVGAGI (reference sequence).

The chain has TRBV5-1 and TRBJ2-3, with a weak D call TRBD2 (5 bases). The CDR3 covers 18 residues. With 0 bases removed from V and 4 bases from J, the gap between germline ends came to 21 bases. The V gene's germline CDR1 is SGHRS and CDR2 YFSETQ. The CDR3 loop is CASSLDPSRPGGPDTQYF. The CDR3 DNA follows: TGCGCCAGCAGCTTGGACCCTTCGAGGCCCGGAGGACCAGATACGCAGTATTTT.

The V gene is TRBV24-1, the J gene TRBJ2-2, with D possibly matching TRBD1 (6 bases). The CDR3 spans 14 residues. The ends were cut back, 5 bases at V and 0 bases at J, with 6 bases in the middle. The V gene's germline CDR1 is KGHDR and CDR2 SFDVKD. CDR3 sequence reads: CATSGQANTGELFF. The CDR3 region has the DNA TGTGCCACCAGTGGACAGGCGAACACCGGGGAGCTGTTTTTT.

Only one count was recorded for this clone. The V gene is TRBV6-1, the J gene TRBJ1-2; D is ambiguous. The V gene lost 2 bases and the J gene lost 7 bases, with 14 bases spanning the gap. Germline-derived CDR1 and CDR2 are MNHNS and SASEGT. The CDR3 totals 14 residues. CDR3 region: CASSESGSVSGYTF. For the CDR3, the DNA is TGTGCCAGCAGTGAAAGCGGTTCAGTATCTGGCTACACCTTC.

The chain links TRBV10-3 to TRBJ1-2, with no clear D. Trimming pared 6 bases from V and 6 bases from J, leaving 14 bases between. The CDR3 loop spans 13 amino acids. Germline CDR1 is ENHRY and CDR2 is SYGVKD. CDR3 nucleotide sequence: TGTGCCATCAGCCAAGGGCCGATTCATGGCTACACCTTC. Protein product: CAISQGPIHGYTF.

This rearrangement joins TRBV5-1 to TRBJ2-5, with 9 bases identical to TRBD2. The CDR3 length is 13 residues. Trimming at V came to 5 bases and at J to 5 bases, leaving 4 bases not matched to a gene. Germline V gene data show CDR1 as SGHRS and CDR2 as YFSETQ. CDR3 sequence reads: CASSYSGGETQYF. As DNA, the CDR3 is TGCGCCAGCAGTTATAGCGGGGGTGAGACCCAGTACTTC.

This sequence joins TRBV29-1 and TRBJ2-6, with D unclear. Trimming pared 4 bases from V and 4 bases from J, leaving 11 bases between. The length of the CDR3 is 14 residues. Looked up from germline, CDR1 is SQVTM and CDR2 is ANQGSEA. CDR3 coding DNA: TGCAGCGTTGCCCGGATTGGGGGGGCCAACGTCCTGACTTTC. It is translated as CSVARIGGANVLTF.

The genes are TRBV7-3 and TRBJ2-2, with a tentative D call TRBD1 (5 bases). The CDR3 loop spans 14 amino acids. CDR1 SGHTA and CDR2 FQGTGA come from the germline V gene. V was cut by 5 bases and J by 3 bases, with 10 bases left in between. CDR3 amino acids: CASSKDRYTGELFF. DNA for the CDR3: TGTGCCAGCAGCAAAGACAGATACACCGGGGAGCTGTTTTTT.

V is TRBV12-3 or TRBV12-4 and J is TRBJ1-1, with TRBD1 as a possible D gene (5 bases). V gave up 5 bases and J gave up 3 bases, with 7 bases separating them. CDR3 size: 12 residues. CDR3 loop: CASSGDYTEAFF. DNA of the CDR3: TGTGCCAGCAGTGGGGACTACACTGAAGCTTTCTTT.

The V gene is TRBV27, the J gene TRBJ1-1, with a possible D match to TRBD1 (5 bases). Looked up from germline, CDR1 is MNHEY and CDR2 is SMNVEV (reference sequence). With 5 bases removed from V and 5 bases from J, the gap between germline ends came to 15 bases. The CDR3 loop spans 14 amino acids. CDR3 protein: CASSLSRAGTEAFF. The CDR3 DNA is TGTGCCAGCAGTCTAAGTAGGGCAGGGACTGAAGCTTTCTTT.

The chain has TRBV30 and TRBJ2-3; the D gene could be TRBD1 or TRBD2 (6 bases each). CDR1 GTSNPN and CDR2 SVGIG come from the germline V gene (reference sequence). The V end lost 6 bases, the J end lost 8 bases, and 15 bases lay between the germline ends. This CDR3 has 12 amino acids. CDR3 in amino acids: CACRMTGATQYF. In nucleotides, the CDR3 is TGTGCCTGCCGAATGACGGGGGCTACGCAGTATTTT.

V usage is TRBV19 and J usage is TRBJ2-1, with 11 bases that match TRBD2. Trimming took 7 bases from V and 5 from J; bases not matched to a gene: 7. CDR3 size: 15 residues. Germline lookup yields CDR1 LNHDA and CDR2 SQIVND (reference sequence). The CDR3 nucleotides read TGTGCCAGTATGGGGACTAGCGGCTTTAACAATGAGCAGTTCTTC. It translates to CASMGTSGFNNEQFF.